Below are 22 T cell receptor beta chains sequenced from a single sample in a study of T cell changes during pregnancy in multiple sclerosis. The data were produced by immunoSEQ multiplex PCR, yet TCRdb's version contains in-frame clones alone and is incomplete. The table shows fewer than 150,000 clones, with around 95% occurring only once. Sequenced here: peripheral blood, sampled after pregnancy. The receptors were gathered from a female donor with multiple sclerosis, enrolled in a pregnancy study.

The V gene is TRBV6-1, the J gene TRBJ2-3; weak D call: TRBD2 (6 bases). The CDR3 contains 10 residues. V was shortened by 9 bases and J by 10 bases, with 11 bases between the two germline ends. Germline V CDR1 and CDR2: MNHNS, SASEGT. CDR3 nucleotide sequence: TGTGCCAGTGGGGACTCCGCGCAGTATTTT. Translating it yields CASGDSAQYF.

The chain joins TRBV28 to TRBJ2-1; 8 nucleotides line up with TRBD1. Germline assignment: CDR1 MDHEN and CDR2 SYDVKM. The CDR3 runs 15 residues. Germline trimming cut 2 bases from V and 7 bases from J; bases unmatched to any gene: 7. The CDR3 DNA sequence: TGTGCCAGCAGTTTAGGGAGCCAGGGGGCGAATGAGCAGTTCTTC. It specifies CASSLGSQGANEQFF.

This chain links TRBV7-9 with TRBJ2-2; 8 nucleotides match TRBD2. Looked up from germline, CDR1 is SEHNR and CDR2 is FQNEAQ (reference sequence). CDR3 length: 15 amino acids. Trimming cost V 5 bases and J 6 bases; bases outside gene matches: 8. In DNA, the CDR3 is TGTGCCAGCAGCCCCATCGGGGGGGTCGCCGGGGAGCTGTTTTTT. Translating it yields CASSPIGGVAGELFF.

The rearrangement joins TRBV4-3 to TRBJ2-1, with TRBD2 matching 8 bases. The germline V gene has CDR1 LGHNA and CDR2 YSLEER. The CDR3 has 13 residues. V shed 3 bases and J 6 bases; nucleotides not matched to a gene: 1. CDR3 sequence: CASSQGLVNEQFF. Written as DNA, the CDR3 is TGCGCCAGCAGCCAGGGACTAGTCAATGAGCAGTTCTTC.

CDR3 DNA: TGTGCCAGCAGCCTCGGGACAGGGGGCTTGAACACTGAAGCTTTCTTT. Translated, it gives CASSLGTGGLNTEAFF. The chain carries TRBV7-9 and TRBJ1-1; 12 bases fit TRBD1. Looked up from germline, CDR1 is SEHNR and CDR2 is FQNEAQ (reference sequence). The CDR3 spans 16 residues. With 5 bases clipped from V and 0 bases from J, the junction kept 4 bases outside the gene matches.

CDR3 DNA: TGTGCCAGCCGCCGTGGAGCCGCTAACTATGGCTACACCTTC. Its protein is CASRRGAANYGYTF. The chain is built from TRBV28 and TRBJ1-2; unclear D gene. The CDR3 consists of 14 residues. The V gene's germline CDR1 is MDHEN and CDR2 SYDVKM. The V and J ends lost 8 bases and 0 bases respectively, with 13 bases between them.

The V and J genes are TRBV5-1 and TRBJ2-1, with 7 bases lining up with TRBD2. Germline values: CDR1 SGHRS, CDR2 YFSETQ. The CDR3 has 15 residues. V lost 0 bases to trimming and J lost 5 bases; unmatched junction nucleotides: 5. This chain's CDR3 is CASSLGLADDNEQFF. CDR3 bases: TGCGCCAGCAGCTTGGGACTAGCAGACGACAATGAGCAGTTCTTC.

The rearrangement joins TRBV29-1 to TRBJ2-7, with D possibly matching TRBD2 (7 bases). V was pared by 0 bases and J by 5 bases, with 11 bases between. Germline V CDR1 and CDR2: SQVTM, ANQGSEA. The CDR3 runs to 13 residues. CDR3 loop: CSVEEGGGDEQYF. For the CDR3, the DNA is TGCAGCGTTGAAGAGGGCGGGGGCGACGAGCAGTACTTC.

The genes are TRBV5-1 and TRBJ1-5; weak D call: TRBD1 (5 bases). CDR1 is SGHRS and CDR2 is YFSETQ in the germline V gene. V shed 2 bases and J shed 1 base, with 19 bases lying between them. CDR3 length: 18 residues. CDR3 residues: CASSFGPLGLESNQPQHF. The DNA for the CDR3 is TGCGCCAGCAGCTTTGGTCCTCTGGGACTGGAGAGCAATCAGCCCCAGCATTTT.

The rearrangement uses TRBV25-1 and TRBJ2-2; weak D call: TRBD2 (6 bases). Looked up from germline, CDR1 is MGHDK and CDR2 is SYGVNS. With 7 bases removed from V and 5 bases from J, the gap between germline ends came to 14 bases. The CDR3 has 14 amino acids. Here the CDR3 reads CASTDRGRTGELFF. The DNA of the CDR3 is TGTGCCAGCACTGATCGGGGGAGGACCGGGGAGCTGTTTTTT.

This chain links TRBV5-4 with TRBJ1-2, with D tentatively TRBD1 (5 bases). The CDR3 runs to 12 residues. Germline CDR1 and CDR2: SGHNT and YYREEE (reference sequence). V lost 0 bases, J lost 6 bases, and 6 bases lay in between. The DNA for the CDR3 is TGTGCCAGCAGCTTGGAGGGGAATGGCTACACCTTC. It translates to CASSLEGNGYTF.

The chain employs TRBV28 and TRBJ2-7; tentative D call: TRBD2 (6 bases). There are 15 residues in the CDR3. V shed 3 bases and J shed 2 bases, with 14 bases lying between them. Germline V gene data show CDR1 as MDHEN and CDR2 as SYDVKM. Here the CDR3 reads CASSFGSSEAYEQYF. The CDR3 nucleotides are TGTGCCAGCAGTTTTGGGTCTAGCGAGGCCTACGAGCAGTACTTC.

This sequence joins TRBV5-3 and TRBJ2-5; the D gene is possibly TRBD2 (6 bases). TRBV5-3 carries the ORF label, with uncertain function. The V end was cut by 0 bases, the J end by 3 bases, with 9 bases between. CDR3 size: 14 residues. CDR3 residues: CARSLEGGKETQYF. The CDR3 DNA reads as TGTGCCAGAAGCTTGGAGGGCGGGAAAGAGACCCAGTACTTC.

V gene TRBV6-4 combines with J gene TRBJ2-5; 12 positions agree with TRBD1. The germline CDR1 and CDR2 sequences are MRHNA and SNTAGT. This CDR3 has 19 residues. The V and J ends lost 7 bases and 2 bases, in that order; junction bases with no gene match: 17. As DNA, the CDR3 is TGTGCCAGCATTGGAGGGACAGGGGGCCCCAAATGCCGTCAAGAGACCCAGTACTTC. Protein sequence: CASIGGTGGPKCRQETQYF.

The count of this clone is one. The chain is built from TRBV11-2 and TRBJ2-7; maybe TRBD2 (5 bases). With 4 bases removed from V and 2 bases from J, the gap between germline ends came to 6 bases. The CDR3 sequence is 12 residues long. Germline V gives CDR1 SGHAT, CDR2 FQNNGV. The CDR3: CASSSGAYEQYF. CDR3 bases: TGTGCCAGCAGCTCCGGGGCCTACGAGCAGTACTTC.

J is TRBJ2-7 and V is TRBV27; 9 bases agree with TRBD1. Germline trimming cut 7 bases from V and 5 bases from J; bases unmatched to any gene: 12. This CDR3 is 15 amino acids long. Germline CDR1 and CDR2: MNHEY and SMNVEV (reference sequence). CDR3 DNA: TGTGCCAGCACCCCTACCGGGACAGGGATGAACGAGCAGTACTTC. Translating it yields CASTPTGTGMNEQYF.

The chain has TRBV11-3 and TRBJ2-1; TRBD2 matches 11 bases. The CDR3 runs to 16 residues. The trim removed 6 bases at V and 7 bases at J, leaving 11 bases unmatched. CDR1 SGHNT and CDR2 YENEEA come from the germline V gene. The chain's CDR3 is CASSPVGTSGLNEQFF. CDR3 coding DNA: TGTGCCAGCAGTCCTGTCGGGACTAGCGGCTTGAATGAGCAGTTCTTC. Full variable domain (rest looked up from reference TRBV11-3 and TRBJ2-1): EAGVVQSPRYKIIEKKQPVAFWCNPISGHNTLYWYLQNLGQGPELLIRYENEEAVDDSQLPKDRFSAERLKGVDSTLKIQPAELGDSAVYLCASSPVGTSGLNEQFFGPGTRLTVL.

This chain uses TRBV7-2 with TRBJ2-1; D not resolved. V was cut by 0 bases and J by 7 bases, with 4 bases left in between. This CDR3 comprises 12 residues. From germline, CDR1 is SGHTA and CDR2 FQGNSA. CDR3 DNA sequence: TGTGCCAGCAGCTTAGCCGAGAATGAGCAGTTCTTC. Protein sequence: CASSLAENEQFF. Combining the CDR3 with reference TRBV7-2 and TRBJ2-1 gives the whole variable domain GAGVSQSPSNKVTEKGKDVELRCDPISGHTALYWYRQSLGQGLEFLIYFQGNSAPDKSGLPSDRFSAERTGGSVSTLTIQRTQQEDSAVYLCASSLAENEQFFGPGTRLTVL.

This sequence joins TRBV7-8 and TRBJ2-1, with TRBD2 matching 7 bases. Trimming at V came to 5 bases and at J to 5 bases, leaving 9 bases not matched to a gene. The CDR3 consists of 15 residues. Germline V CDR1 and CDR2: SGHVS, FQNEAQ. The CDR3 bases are TGTGCCAGCAGCGCCCTGGGGACTATCAACAATGAGCAGTTCTTC. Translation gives CASSALGTINNEQFF.

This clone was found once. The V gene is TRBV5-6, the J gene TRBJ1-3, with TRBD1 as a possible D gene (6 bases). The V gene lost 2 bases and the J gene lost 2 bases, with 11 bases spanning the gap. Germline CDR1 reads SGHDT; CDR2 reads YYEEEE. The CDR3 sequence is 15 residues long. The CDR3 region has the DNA TGTGCCAGCAGCTTACAGGGACCTGCTGGAAACACCATATATTTT. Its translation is CASSLQGPAGNTIYF.

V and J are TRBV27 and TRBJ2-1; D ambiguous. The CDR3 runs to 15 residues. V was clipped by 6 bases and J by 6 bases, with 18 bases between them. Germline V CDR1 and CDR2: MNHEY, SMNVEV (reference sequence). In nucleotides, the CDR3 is TGTGCCAGCAGCCAAAGCAGACATCTGCCCAATGAGCAGTTCTTC. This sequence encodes CASSQSRHLPNEQFF.

The CDR3 here is CASSEGQENQPQHF. The DNA of the CDR3 is TGTGCCAGCAGCGAAGGACAGGAGAATCAGCCCCAGCATTTT. The gene calls are TRBV9 and TRBJ1-5, with 7 bases that match TRBD1. The J segment lost 4 bases and the V segment lost 3 bases, leaving 4 bases of the junction unmatched. The V gene's germline CDR1 is SGDLS and CDR2 YYNGEE. CDR3 length equals 14 residues.